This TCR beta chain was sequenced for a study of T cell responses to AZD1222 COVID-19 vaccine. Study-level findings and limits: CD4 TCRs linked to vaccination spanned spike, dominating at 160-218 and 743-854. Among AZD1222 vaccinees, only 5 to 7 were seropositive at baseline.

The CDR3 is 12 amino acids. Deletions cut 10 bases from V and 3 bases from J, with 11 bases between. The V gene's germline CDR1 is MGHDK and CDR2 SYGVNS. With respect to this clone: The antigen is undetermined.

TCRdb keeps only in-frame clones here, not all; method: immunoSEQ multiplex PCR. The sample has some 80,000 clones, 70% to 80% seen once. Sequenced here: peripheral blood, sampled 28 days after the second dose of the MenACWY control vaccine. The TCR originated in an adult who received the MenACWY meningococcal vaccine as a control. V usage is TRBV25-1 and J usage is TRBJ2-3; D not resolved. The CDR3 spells CATSEGTDTQYF. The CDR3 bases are TGTGCCACCTCCGAAGGAACAGATACGCAGTATTTT. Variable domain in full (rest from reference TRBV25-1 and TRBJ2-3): EADIYQTPRYLVIGTGKKITLECSQTMGHDKMYWYQQDPGMELHLIHYSYGVNSTEKGDLSSESTVSRIRTEHFPLTLESARPSHTSQYLCATSEGTDTQYFGPGTRLTVL.